The next 7 T cell receptor beta chains were all read from a single sample in a study of response to subunit inactivated influenza vaccine. One entry per CDR3 protein, called by TCRdb with MiXCR from the RT-PCR reads. Of about 300,000 distinct CDR3 sequences in the sample, 22% were seen once. The sample was PBMCs from blood, taken about 20 months after vaccination. The receptors shown here come from a man between 50 and 75 years old who received an inactivated influenza vaccine.

This chain joins TRBV3-1 and TRBJ2-5; D call uncertain. Trimming removed 0 bases from V and 4 bases from J, with 12 bases in between. Germline CDR1 is LGHDT and CDR2 is YNNKEL (reference sequence). The length of the CDR3 is 15 residues. The CDR3 here is CASSQEGPVRETQYF. CDR3 nucleotides: TGTGCCAGCAGCCAAGAAGGTCCAGTTCGAGAGACCCAGTACTTC.

The chain uses TRBV20-1 and TRBJ1-4; D remains ambiguous. Trimming stripped 2 bases from V and 7 bases from J, with 11 bases between. The CDR3 length is 13 residues. CDR1 is DFQATT and CDR2 is SNEGSKA in the germline V gene (reference sequence). The chain's CDR3 is CSARSAYPEKLFF. The CDR3 region has the DNA TGCAGTGCTAGATCAGCCTATCCTGAAAAACTGTTTTTT.

The V call is TRBV7-9, the J call TRBJ2-4, with 10 bases identical to TRBD1. The ends lost 2 bases at V and 7 bases at J; junction bases unmatched: 2. This CDR3 comprises 14 residues. The germline CDR1 and CDR2 sequences are SEHNR and FQNEAQ (reference sequence). For the CDR3, the DNA is TGTGCCAGCAGCTTATCGGGACAGGGGAACATTCAGTACTTC. Protein product: CASSLSGQGNIQYF.

This clonotype occurred a few times. CDR3 DNA: TGTGCCAGCAGCTTAGCCAGGGCCACCGGGGAGCTGTTTTTT. It encodes CASSLARATGELFF. The chain couples TRBV11-2 to TRBJ2-2; tentative D call: TRBD1 (5 bases). The germline gives CDR1 SGHAT, CDR2 FQNNGV. Trimming took off 1 base at V and 4 bases at J, with 7 bases between the two ends. The CDR3 totals 14 residues.

In its sample, this clonotype was seen many times. The V and J genes are TRBV5-1 and TRBJ1-3; D unresolved. Germline-derived CDR1 and CDR2 are SGHRS and YFSETQ. The CDR3 loop spans 16 amino acids. The ends were cut back, 4 bases at V and 0 bases at J, with 14 bases in the middle. This CDR3 reads CASSPDTDSSGNTIYF. In DNA, the CDR3 is TGCGCCAGCAGCCCGGATACAGATTCCTCTGGAAACACCATATATTTT.

J is TRBJ1-2 and V is TRBV24-1; tentatively, D is TRBD1 (5 bases). Per germline, CDR1 KGHDR and CDR2 SFDVKD. The CDR3 loop spans 14 amino acids. V was cut by 4 bases and J by 4 bases, with 12 bases left in between. CDR3 DNA sequence: TGTGCCACCAGTGACCGAGACAGCCTCTATGGCTACACCTTC. Its translation is CATSDRDSLYGYTF.

V and J are TRBV2 and TRBJ1-4, with 7 bases that match TRBD1. V trimming: 6 bases; J trimming: 0 bases; junction bases outside the gene matches: 4. There are 15 residues in the CDR3. The germline CDR1 and CDR2 sequences are SNHLY and FYNNEI. The CDR3 is CASRPQGTTNEKLFF. The CDR3 bases are TGTGCCAGCAGACCACAGGGGACAACTAATGAAAAACTGTTTTTT.